Each of the 8 T cell receptor beta chains below was sequenced from the same sample in a study of T-cell memory formation after mild COVID-19. MiXCR was run by TCRdb on the 5' RACE reads, yielding one entry per CDR3 protein. Here the sample spans approximately 300,000 distinct CDR3 sequences, around a sixth being singletons. The sequenced material came from PBMCs or a T cell subset sorted from them (not recorded which). These receptors were taken from a man younger than 30 who had mild COVID-19 (a few samples of this study predate the infection). Cell type and time point are not known.

The rearrangement uses TRBV6-1 and TRBJ1-2; tentative D call: TRBD1 (5 bases). Germline CDR1 reads MNHNS; CDR2 reads SASEGT. The CDR3 totals 11 residues. Trimming cost V 7 bases and J 8 bases, with 11 bases left between them. CDR3 sequence: CASKAGIGYTF. The CDR3, as DNA: TGTGCCAGCAAGGCAGGGATCGGCTACACCTTC.

A few counts support this clonotype. The chain carries TRBV20-1 and TRBJ1-2; the match to TRBD1 covers 7 bases. Looked up from germline, CDR1 is DFQATT and CDR2 is SNEGSKA (reference sequence). This CDR3 has 17 amino acids. With 3 bases clipped from V and 1 base from J, the junction kept 14 bases outside the gene matches. The CDR3 here is CSASFLDRDLLNYGYTF. In DNA, the CDR3 is TGCAGTGCTAGTTTCTTAGACAGGGACCTCCTTAACTATGGCTACACCTTC.

This clonotype was seen only a few times. V gene TRBV12-3 or TRBV12-4 combines with J gene TRBJ1-1, with D tentatively TRBD1 (5 bases). V dropped 6 bases and J dropped 1 base, with 12 bases sitting between them. The CDR3 is 14 amino acids. Here the CDR3 reads CASRAGTENTEAFF. The CDR3 DNA reads TGTGCCAGCAGGGCGGGGACGGAGAACACTGAAGCTTTCTTT.

The table lists this clonotype with a few counts. The chain couples TRBV6-2 or TRBV6-3 to TRBJ2-3; D is ambiguous. Trimming left V 4 bases short and J 3 bases short, with 11 bases between. The CDR3 is 14 residues long. Looked up from germline, CDR1 is MNHEY and CDR2 is SVGEGT. The CDR3: CASSSAGLTDTQYF. CDR3 DNA sequence: TGTGCCAGCAGTTCGGCAGGTCTAACAGATACGCAGTATTTT.

The V gene is TRBV25-1, the J gene TRBJ2-7; maybe TRBD1 (6 bases). This CDR3 has 14 amino acids. Germline assignment: CDR1 MGHDK and CDR2 SYGVNS. V was trimmed by 3 bases and J by 4 bases, leaving 13 bases between them. This CDR3 reads CASSDFGRGYEQYF. The CDR3 coding sequence is TGTGCCAGCAGTGACTTTGGCAGGGGATACGAGCAGTACTTC.

The chain links TRBV28 to TRBJ2-1, with D tentatively TRBD2 (5 bases). V lost 5 bases, J lost 3 bases, and 17 bases lay in between. CDR3 size: 16 residues. Germline values: CDR1 MDHEN, CDR2 SYDVKM. In nucleotides, the CDR3 is TGTGCCAGCAGTCCCTCGGCGGGCCTCGACTACAATGAGCAGTTCTTC. Translated, it gives CASSPSAGLDYNEQFF.

The chain is built from TRBV20-1 and TRBJ1-1; a possible D gene is TRBD1 (5 bases). The CDR3 has 14 amino acids. Trimming took 5 bases from V and 1 from J, leaving 14 bases between them. Looked up from germline, CDR1 is DFQATT and CDR2 is SNEGSKA (reference sequence). The CDR3 is CSAGRGGENTEAFF. CDR3 nucleotides: TGCAGTGCTGGGAGGGGTGGCGAGAACACTGAAGCTTTCTTT.

This clonotype was seen ten or more times. V is TRBV6-5 and J is TRBJ2-7; D is unresolved. Germline V gives CDR1 MNHEY, CDR2 SVGAGI. V was trimmed by 0 bases and J by 7 bases, leaving 19 bases between them. The CDR3 runs to 16 residues. The CDR3 reads CASSYSPRTVVTEQYF. The CDR3 DNA follows: TGTGCCAGCAGTTACTCGCCCCGGACGGTGGTTACGGAGCAGTACTTC.